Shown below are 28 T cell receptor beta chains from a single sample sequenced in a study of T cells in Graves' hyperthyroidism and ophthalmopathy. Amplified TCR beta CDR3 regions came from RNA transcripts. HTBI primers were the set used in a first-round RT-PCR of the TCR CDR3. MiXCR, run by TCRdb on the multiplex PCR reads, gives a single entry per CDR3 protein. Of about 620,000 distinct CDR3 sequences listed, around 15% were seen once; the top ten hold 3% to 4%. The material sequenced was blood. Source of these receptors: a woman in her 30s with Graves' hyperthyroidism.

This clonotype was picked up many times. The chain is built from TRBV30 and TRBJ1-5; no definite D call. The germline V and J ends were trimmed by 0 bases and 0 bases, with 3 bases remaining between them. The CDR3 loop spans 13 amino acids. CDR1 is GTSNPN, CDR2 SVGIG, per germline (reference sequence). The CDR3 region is CAWSVSSNQPQHF. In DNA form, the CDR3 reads TGTGCCTGGAGTGTGAGTAGCAATCAGCCCCAGCATTTT.

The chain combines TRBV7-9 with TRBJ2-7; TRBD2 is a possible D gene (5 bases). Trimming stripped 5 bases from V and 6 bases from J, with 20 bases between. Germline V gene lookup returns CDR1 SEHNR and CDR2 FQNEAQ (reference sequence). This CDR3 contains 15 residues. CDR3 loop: CASSPPTEAGLEQYF. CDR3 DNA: TGTGCCAGCAGCCCCCCGACTGAGGCGGGTCTCGAGCAGTACTTC.

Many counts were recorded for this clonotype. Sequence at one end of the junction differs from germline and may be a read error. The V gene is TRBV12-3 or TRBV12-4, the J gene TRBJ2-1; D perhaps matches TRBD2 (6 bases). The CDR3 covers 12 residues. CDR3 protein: CASSVLYGTRVF. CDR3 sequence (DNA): TGTGCCAGCAGCGTACTTTACGGGACTCGGGTCTTC.

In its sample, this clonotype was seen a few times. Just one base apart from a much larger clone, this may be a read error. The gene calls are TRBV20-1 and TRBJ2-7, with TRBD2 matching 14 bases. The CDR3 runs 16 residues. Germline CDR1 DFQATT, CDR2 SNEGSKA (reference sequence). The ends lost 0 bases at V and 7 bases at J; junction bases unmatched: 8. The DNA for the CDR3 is TGCAGTGCTAGAGATTTTACCGGGACTAGCGGGAGTGAGCAGTACTTC. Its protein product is CSARDFTGTSGSEQYF.

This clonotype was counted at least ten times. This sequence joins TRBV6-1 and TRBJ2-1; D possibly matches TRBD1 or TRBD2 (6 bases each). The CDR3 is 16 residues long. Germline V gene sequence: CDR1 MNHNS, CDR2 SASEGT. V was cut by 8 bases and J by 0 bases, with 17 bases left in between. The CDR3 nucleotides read TGTGCCAGCCGCAAGGGGGGCTTGAGCTCCTACAATGAGCAGTTCTTC. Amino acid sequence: CASRKGGLSSYNEQFF.

The CDR3 is CASSPPSQGAEAFF. For the CDR3, the DNA is TGTGCCAGCAGCCCCCCCTCCCAAGGAGCTGAAGCTTTCTTT. The chain uses TRBV7-9 and TRBJ1-1; no firm D call. Germline assignment: CDR1 SEHNR and CDR2 FQNEAQ (reference sequence). V was shortened by 5 bases and J by 6 bases, with 16 bases between the two germline ends. The CDR3 length is 14 residues.

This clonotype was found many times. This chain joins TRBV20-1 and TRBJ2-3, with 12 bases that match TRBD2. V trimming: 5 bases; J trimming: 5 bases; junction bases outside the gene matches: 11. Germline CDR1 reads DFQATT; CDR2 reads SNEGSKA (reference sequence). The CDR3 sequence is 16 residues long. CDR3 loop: CSAHIRTSGVLDTQYF. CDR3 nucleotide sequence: TGCAGTGCTCATATCAGGACTAGCGGGGTGCTAGATACGCAGTATTTT.

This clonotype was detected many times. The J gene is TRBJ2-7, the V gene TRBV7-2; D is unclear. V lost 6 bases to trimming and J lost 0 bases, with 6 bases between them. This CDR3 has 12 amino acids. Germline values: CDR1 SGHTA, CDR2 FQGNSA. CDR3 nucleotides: TGTGCCAGCAGTTCCGTCTCCTACGAGCAGTACTTC. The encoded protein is CASSSVSYEQYF.

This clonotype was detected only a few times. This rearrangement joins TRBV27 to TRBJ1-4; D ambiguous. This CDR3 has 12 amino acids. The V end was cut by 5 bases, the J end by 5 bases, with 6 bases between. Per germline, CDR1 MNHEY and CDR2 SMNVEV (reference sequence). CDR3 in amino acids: CASSDPNEKLFF. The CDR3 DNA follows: TGTGCCAGCAGTGACCCCAATGAAAAACTGTTTTTT.

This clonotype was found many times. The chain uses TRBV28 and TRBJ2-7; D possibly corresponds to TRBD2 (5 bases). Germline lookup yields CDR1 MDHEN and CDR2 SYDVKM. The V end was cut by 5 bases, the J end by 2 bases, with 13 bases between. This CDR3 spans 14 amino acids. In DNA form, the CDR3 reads TGTGCCAGCAGTGGCAGCGGCCGGACCTACGAGCAGTACTTC. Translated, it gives CASSGSGRTYEQYF.

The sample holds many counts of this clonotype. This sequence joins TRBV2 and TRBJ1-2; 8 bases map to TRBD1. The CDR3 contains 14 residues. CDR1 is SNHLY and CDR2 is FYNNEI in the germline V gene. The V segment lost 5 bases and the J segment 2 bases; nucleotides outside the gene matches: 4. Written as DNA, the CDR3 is TGTGCCAGCAGTAGGGACAGGACGAACTATGGCTACACCTTC. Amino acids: CASSRDRTNYGYTF.

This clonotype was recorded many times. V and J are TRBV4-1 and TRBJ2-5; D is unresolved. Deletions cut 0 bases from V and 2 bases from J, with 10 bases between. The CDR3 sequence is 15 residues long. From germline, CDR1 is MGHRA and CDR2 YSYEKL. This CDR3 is CASSQDPGSQETQYF. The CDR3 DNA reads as TGCGCCAGCAGCCAAGATCCCGGGTCTCAAGAGACCCAGTACTTC.

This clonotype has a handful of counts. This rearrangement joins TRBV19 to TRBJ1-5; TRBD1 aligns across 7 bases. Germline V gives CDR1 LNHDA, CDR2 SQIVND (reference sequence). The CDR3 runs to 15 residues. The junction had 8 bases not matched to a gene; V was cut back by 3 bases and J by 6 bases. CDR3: CASSIWQGESQPQHF. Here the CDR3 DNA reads TGTGCCAGTAGTATTTGGCAGGGGGAAAGTCAGCCCCAGCATTTT. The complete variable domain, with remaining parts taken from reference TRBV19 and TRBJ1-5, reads DGGITQSPKYLFRKEGQNVTLSCEQNLNHDAMYWYRQDPGQGLRLIYYSQIVNDFQKGDIAEGYSVSREKKESFPLTVTSAQKNPTAFYLCASSIWQGESQPQHFGDGTRLSIL.

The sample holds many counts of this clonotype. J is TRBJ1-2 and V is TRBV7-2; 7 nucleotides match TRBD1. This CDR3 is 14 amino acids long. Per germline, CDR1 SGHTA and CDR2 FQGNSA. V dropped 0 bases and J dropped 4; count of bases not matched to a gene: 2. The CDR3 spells CASSLATGSYGYTF. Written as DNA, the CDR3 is TGTGCCAGCAGCTTAGCGACAGGGTCCTATGGCTACACCTTC.

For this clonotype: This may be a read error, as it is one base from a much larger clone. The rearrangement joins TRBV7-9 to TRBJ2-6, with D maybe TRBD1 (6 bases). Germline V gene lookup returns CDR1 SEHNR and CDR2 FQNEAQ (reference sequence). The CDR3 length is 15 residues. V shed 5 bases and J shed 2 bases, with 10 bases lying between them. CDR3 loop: CASSREGAGANVLTF. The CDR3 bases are TGTGCCAGCAGCCGAGAGGGGGCTGGGGCCAACGTCCTGACTTTC.

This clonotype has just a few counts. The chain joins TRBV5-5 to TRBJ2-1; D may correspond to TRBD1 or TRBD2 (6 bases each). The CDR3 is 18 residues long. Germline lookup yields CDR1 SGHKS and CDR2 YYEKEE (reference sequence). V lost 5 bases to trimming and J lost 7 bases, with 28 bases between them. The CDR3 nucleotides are TGTGCCAGCAGACCGACCGGGACAAGCTTGGAGGGTAATAATGAGCAGTTCTTC. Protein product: CASRPTGTSLEGNNEQFF.

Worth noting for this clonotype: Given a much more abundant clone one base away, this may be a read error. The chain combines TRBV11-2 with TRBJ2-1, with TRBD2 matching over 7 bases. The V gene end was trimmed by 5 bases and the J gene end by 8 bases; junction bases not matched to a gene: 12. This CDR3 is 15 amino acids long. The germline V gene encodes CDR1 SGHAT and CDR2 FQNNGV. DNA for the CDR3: TGTGCCAGCAGCGAAGAGCGGGGTCCTTTCCATGAGCAGTTCTTC. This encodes CASSEERGPFHEQFF. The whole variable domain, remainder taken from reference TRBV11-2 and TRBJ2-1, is EAGVAQSPRYKIIEKRQSVAFWCNPISGHATLYWYQQILGQGPKLLIQFQNNGVVDDSQLPKDRFSAERLKGVDSTLKIQPAKLEDSAVYLCASSEERGPFHEQFFGPGTRLTVL.

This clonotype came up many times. This CDR3 is CASSDVGPYNEQFF. The CDR3 bases are TGTGCCAGCAGTGACGTCGGCCCTTACAATGAGCAGTTCTTC. V gene TRBV6-1 combines with J gene TRBJ2-1, with D hard to call. Trimming left V 3 bases short and J 4 bases short, with 10 bases between. This CDR3 is 14 amino acids long. Germline-derived CDR1 and CDR2 are MNHNS and SASEGT.

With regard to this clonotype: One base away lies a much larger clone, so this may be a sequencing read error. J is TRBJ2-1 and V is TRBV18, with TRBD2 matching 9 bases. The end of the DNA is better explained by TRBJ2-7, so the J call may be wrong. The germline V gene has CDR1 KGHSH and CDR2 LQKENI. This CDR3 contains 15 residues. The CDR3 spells CASSRTSELDNEQYF. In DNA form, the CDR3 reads TGTGCCAGCTCCCGGACTAGCGAATTGGACAATGAGCAGTACTTC.

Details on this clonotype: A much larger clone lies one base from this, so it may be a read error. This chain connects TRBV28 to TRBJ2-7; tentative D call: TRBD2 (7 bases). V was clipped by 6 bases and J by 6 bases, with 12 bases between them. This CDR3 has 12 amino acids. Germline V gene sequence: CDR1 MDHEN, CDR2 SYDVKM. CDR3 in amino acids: CASRQGLCEQYF. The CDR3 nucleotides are TGTGCCAGCAGACAGGGACTATGCGAGCAGTACTTC.

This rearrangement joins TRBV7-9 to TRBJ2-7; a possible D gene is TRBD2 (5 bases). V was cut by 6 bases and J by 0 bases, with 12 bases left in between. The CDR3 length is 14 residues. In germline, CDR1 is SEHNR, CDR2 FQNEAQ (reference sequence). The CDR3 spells CASRPLDSSYEQYF. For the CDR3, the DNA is TGTGCCAGCAGGCCCCTGGACTCCTCCTACGAGCAGTACTTC.

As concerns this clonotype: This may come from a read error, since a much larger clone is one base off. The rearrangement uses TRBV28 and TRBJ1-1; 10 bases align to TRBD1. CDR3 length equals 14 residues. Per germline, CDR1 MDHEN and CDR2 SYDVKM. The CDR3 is CAGSSDRGLPEAFF. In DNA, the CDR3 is TGTGCCGGCAGTTCAGACAGGGGGCTGCCTGAAGCTTTCTTT.

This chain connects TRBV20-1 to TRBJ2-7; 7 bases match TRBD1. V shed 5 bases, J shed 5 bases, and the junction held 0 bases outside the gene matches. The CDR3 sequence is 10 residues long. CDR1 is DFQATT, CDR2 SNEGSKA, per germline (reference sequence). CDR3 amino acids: CSAGQDEQYF. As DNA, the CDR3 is TGCAGTGCTGGACAGGACGAGCAGTACTTC.

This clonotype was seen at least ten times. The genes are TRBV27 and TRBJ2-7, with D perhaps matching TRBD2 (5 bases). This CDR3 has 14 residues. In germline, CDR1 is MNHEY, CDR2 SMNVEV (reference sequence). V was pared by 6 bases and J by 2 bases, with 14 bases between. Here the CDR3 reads CASSSGPGAYEQYF. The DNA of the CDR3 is TGTGCCAGCAGCTCCGGCCCCGGGGCCTACGAGCAGTACTTC.

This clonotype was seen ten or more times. CDR3 sequence (DNA): TGCAGTGCCACCACTAGCGGGAGGTGGAATGAGCAGTTCTTC. This sequence encodes CSATTSGRWNEQFF. The chain carries TRBV20-1 and TRBJ2-1; 12 nucleotides match TRBD2. Germline V CDR1 and CDR2: DFQATT, SNEGSKA (reference sequence). This CDR3 has 14 amino acids. J lost 7 bases, V lost 6 bases, and 7 bases had no gene match.

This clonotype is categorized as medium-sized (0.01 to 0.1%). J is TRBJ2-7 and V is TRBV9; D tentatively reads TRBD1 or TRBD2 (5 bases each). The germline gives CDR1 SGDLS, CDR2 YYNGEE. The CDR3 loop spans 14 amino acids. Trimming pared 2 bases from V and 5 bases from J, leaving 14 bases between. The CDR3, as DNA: TGTGCCAGCAGCGTTTGGGGGAATGTCCACGAGCAGTACTTC. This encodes CASSVWGNVHEQYF.

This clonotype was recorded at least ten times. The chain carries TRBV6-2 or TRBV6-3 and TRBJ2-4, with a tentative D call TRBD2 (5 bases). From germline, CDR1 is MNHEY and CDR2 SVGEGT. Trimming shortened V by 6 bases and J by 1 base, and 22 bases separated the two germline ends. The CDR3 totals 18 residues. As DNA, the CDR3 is TGTGCCAGCAGCTACGTGGTGGGCACGGGATCGGCCAAAAACATTCAGTACTTC. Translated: CASSYVVGTGSAKNIQYF.

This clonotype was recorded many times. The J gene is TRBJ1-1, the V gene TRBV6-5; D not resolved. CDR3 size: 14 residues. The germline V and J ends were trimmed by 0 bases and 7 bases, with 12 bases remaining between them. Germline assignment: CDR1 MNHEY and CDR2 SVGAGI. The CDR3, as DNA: TGTGCCAGCAGTTACTCGGGAGGATCCGGTGAAGCTTTCTTT. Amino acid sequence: CASSYSGGSGEAFF.